The 15 T cell receptor beta chains presented below share a single source sample, sequenced in a study of T-cell reconstitution after alpha-beta-depleted transplantation in children. The TCRbeta library incorporated unique molecular identifiers. Each CDR3 protein is one row after TCRdb ran MiXCR on the PCR reads. Among around 50,000 distinct CDR3 sequences listed, roughly 52% were seen once. Sequenced here: peripheral blood, sampled before TCRalphabeta/CD19-depleted stem cell transplant. Receptor source: a boy younger than two with SCID, due to receive a stem cell transplant.

CDR3 protein: CASSVRGETQYF. For the CDR3, the DNA is TGTGCCAGCAGTGTCAGGGGTGAGACCCAGTACTTC. The chain has TRBV2 and TRBJ2-5, with D tentatively TRBD1 (6 bases). Germline V lookup: CDR1 SNHLY, CDR2 FYNNEI. There are 12 residues in the CDR3. V was trimmed by 4 bases and J by 5 bases, leaving 8 bases between them. The full variable domain, in which reference TRBV2 and TRBJ2-5 provide the parts outside the CDR3, is EPEVTQTPSHQVTQMGQEVILRCVPISNHLYFYWYRQILGQKVEFLVSFYNNEISEKSEIFDDQFSVERPDGSNFTLKIRSTKLEDSAMYFCASSVRGETQYFGPGTRLLVL.

This clonotype was picked up many times. The chain links TRBV4-3 to TRBJ1-1, with a weak D call TRBD1 (6 bases). The germline V and J ends were trimmed by 0 bases and 7 bases, with 12 bases remaining between them. The germline V gene encodes CDR1 LGHNA and CDR2 YSLEER. The CDR3 extends over 14 amino acids. CDR3 bases: TGCGCCAGCAGCCAAGATGCAGGACAGTTTGAAGCTTTCTTT. Its translation: CASSQDAGQFEAFF.

This rearrangement joins TRBV12-3 or TRBV12-4 to TRBJ1-5; no definite D call. Trimming cost V 0 bases and J 7 bases, with 10 bases left between them. The CDR3 is 14 residues long. CDR3 protein: CASSLARNRQPQHF. DNA of the CDR3: TGTGCCAGCAGTTTAGCGAGGAATCGCCAGCCCCAGCATTTT.

The chain employs TRBV12-3 or TRBV12-4 and TRBJ2-2; perhaps TRBD1 as D (5 bases). Trimming shortened V by 3 bases and J by 1 base, and 6 bases separated the two germline ends. The CDR3 runs 14 residues. CDR3 region: CASSFGQNTGELFF. The CDR3 coding sequence is TGTGCCAGCAGTTTCGGACAGAACACCGGGGAGCTGTTTTTT.

The table lists this clonotype with many counts. The V call is TRBV4-2, the J call TRBJ1-5, with D tentatively TRBD1 (6 bases). The V end lost 10 bases, the J end lost 5 bases, and 24 bases lay between the germline ends. This CDR3 is built from 16 residues. Germline V lookup: CDR1 LGHNA, CDR2 YNFKEQ. CDR3 coding DNA: TGTGCCATGGGCCCCGGGGGGGGGCGGAAGGATCAGCCCCAGCATTTT. Translation gives CAMGPGGGRKDQPQHF.

The rearrangement links TRBV5-1 to TRBJ2-2; D possibly corresponds to TRBD2 (5 bases). The CDR3 runs to 14 residues. Germline values: CDR1 SGHRS, CDR2 YFSETQ. V was shortened by 1 base and J by 5 bases, with 9 bases between the two germline ends. The CDR3 DNA sequence: TGCGCCAGCAGCTTGCGGGGATCGACCGGGGAGCTGTTTTTT. Protein sequence: CASSLRGSTGELFF.

The chain employs TRBV18 and TRBJ2-3; no firm D call. Germline V gene lookup returns CDR1 KGHSH and CDR2 LQKENI. CDR3 size: 15 residues. Trimming took off 3 bases at V and 0 bases at J, with 10 bases between the two ends. CDR3 bases: TGTGCCAGCTCACCCCCCTCCTCTAGCACAGATACGCAGTATTTT. This sequence encodes CASSPPSSSTDTQYF. Complete variable domain (other parts from reference TRBV18 and TRBJ2-3): NAGVMQNPRHLVRRRGQEARLRCSPMKGHSHVYWYRQLPEEGLKFMVYLQKENIIDESGMPKERFSAEFPKEGPSILRIQQVVRGDSAAYFCASSPPSSSTDTQYFGPGTRLTVL.

The CDR3 bases are TGTGCCAGCAGCTTAGTGGGCCTTAAACAGTACTTC. Amino acids: CASSLVGLKQYF. The chain joins TRBV7-9 to TRBJ2-7; no reliable D call. Germline lookup yields CDR1 SEHNR and CDR2 FQNEAQ (reference sequence). This CDR3 comprises 12 residues. With 1 base removed from V and 10 bases from J, the gap between germline ends came to 11 bases.

In this sample, this clonotype turned up a few times. This chain connects TRBV18 to TRBJ1-2; tentatively, D is TRBD1 (6 bases). V was shortened by 0 bases and J by 4 bases, with 12 bases between the two germline ends. The CDR3 length is 15 residues. Germline V gene lookup returns CDR1 KGHSH and CDR2 LQKENI. The CDR3 DNA follows: TGTGCCAGCTCACCACCTCAGGGCAGGGGCTATGGCTACACCTTC. The encoded protein is CASSPPQGRGYGYTF.

The rearrangement links TRBV6-5 to TRBJ1-2, with 8 bases fitting TRBD1. Trimming cost V 0 bases and J 8 bases; bases outside gene matches: 11. CDR1 is MNHEY and CDR2 is SVGAGI in the germline V gene. The length of the CDR3 is 16 residues. The CDR3 coding sequence is TGTGCCAGCAGTTACTCGAGGGCAGGGGGCGCTTACGGCTACACCTTC. Its translation is CASSYSRAGGAYGYTF.

The V gene is TRBV20-1, the J gene TRBJ2-3; 9 positions agree with TRBD1. Germline assignment: CDR1 DFQATT and CDR2 SNEGSKA (reference sequence). This CDR3 comprises 14 residues. The trim removed 6 bases at V and 3 bases at J, leaving 7 bases unmatched. The CDR3 reads CSAIGQGWTDTQYF. CDR3 bases: TGCAGTGCAATCGGACAGGGGTGGACAGATACGCAGTATTTT.

The chain has TRBV6-1 and TRBJ2-1, with 12 bases matching TRBD2. This CDR3 has 15 residues. In germline, CDR1 is MNHNS, CDR2 SASEGT. J lost 4 bases, V lost 4 bases, and 2 bases had no gene match. Written as DNA, the CDR3 is TGTGCCAGCAGTGCCGGGACTAGCGGGTACAATGAGCAGTTCTTC. Amino acid sequence: CASSAGTSGYNEQFF.

This clonotype occurred a few times. The chain has TRBV7-2 and TRBJ1-2; D unresolved. V shed 1 base and J shed 6 bases, with 9 bases lying between them. Per germline, CDR1 SGHTA and CDR2 FQGNSA. The CDR3 has 13 amino acids. The CDR3 region is CASSLDRVDGYTF. The CDR3 DNA reads as TGTGCCAGCAGCTTAGATCGGGTAGATGGCTACACCTTC.

In this sample, this clonotype turned up many times. V gene TRBV20-1 combines with J gene TRBJ2-7, with 9 bases fitting TRBD2. In germline, CDR1 is DFQATT, CDR2 SNEGSKA (reference sequence). The V gene end was trimmed by 7 bases and the J gene end by 4 bases; junction bases not matched to a gene: 14. There are 15 residues in the CDR3. CDR3 coding DNA: TGCAGTGTTACAGGGGTCGAGAGCGGGGGGTACGAGCAGTACTTC. Its translation is CSVTGVESGGYEQYF.

This sequence joins TRBV11-2 and TRBJ2-7; weak D call: TRBD1 (6 bases). With 3 bases removed from V and 1 base from J, the gap between germline ends came to 10 bases. Germline V CDR1 and CDR2: SGHAT, FQNNGV. CDR3 length equals 14 residues. The CDR3 loop reads CASSFGQLSYEQYF. The CDR3 DNA reads TGTGCCAGCAGCTTCGGACAGTTGTCCTACGAGCAGTACTTC.